The clone carrying this T cell receptor (beta chain) was counted a single time. Alopecia areata patients had lesional scalp punch biopsies and peripheral blood taken from them. In each case, RNA was isolated and then reverse transcribed into cDNA as the sequencing template. Some clones are missing from TCRdb's copy, which holds only in-frame ones; the method was immunoSEQ multiplex PCR. Here the sample spans some 7,500 clones, 69% being singletons. Between the trimmed V and J ends, which lost 3 bases and 0 bases, there was a span of 3 bases. CDR3 length equals 13 residues. Germline V lookup: CDR1 LNHDA, CDR2 SQIVND (reference sequence). The data belong to a study of CD8+ T cells in alopecia areata. Study as a whole: The duration of tofacitinib was 6 to 18 months, with 6 months off drug afterward.

The TCR sequence derives from a human donor with alopecia areata. This material consisted of skin, taken at week 0. The V and J genes are TRBV19 and TRBJ1-5; no reliable D call. CDR3 sequence (DNA): TGTGCCAGTAGTATGTTTAGCAATCAGCCCCAGCATTTT. Translation gives CASSMFSNQPQHF.